This T cell receptor beta chain appears in the sequencing data of a study of cytomegalovirus exposure and HLA in healthy donors. Trimming took 2 bases from V and 3 from J, leaving 7 bases between them. Germline values: CDR1 LGHNA, CDR2 YNFKEQ. The CDR3 runs 14 residues. PCR primers comprised 60 Vbeta and 13 Jbeta primers. The method was immunoSEQ multiplex PCR; TCRdb's version includes in-frame clones alone and lacks a portion of them. The profile shows approximately 93,000 clones, around 73% of them singletons. V and J are TRBV4-2 and TRBJ2-2; D gene uncertain. This sequence originates from a woman in her thirties or forties in good health and CMV-seronegative. The source material was PBMCs. This chain's CDR3 is CASSQLGHTGELFF. The CDR3 nucleotides are TGTGCCAGCAGCCAACTTGGCCACACCGGGGAGCTGTTTTTT.